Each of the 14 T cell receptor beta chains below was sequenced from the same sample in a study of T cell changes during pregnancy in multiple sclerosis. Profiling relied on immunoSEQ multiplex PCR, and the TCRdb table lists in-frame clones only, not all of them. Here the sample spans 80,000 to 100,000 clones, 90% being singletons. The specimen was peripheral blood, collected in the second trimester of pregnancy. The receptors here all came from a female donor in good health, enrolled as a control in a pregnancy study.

CDR3 region: CASSPRGSGANVLTF. DNA of the CDR3: TGTGCCAGCAGCCCCAGGGGGTCTGGGGCCAACGTCCTGACTTTC. This chain joins TRBV7-9 and TRBJ2-6, with 7 bases that match TRBD1. Per the germline V gene, CDR1 is SEHNR and CDR2 is FQNEAQ (reference sequence). The CDR3 loop spans 15 amino acids. V shed 5 bases and J 1 base; nucleotides not matched to a gene: 2.

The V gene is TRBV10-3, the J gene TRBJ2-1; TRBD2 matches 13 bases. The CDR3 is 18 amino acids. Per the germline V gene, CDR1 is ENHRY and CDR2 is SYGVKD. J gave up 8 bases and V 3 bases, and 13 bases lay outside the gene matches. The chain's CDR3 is CAISERTSGSISADEQFF. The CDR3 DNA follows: TGTGCCATCAGTGAAAGGACTAGCGGGAGTATTTCGGCGGATGAGCAGTTCTTC.

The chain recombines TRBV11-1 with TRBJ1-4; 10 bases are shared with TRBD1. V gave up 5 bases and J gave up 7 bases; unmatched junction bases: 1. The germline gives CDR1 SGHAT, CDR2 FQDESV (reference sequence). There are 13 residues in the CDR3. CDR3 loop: CASSRDRGEKLFF. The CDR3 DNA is TGTGCCAGCAGCCGGGACAGGGGTGAAAAACTGTTTTTT.

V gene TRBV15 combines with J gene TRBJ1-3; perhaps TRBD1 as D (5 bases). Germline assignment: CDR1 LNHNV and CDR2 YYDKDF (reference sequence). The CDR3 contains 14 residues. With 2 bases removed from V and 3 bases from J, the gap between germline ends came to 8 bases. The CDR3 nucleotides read TGTGCCACCAGCAGACAGGGCTTTGGAAACACCATATATTTT. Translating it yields CATSRQGFGNTIYF.

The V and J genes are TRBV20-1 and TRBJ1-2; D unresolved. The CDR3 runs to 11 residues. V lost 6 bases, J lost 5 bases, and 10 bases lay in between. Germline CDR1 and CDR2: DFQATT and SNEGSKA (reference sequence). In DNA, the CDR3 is TGCAGTGCCCCCGGGGTTTATGGCTACACCTTC. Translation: CSAPGVYGYTF.

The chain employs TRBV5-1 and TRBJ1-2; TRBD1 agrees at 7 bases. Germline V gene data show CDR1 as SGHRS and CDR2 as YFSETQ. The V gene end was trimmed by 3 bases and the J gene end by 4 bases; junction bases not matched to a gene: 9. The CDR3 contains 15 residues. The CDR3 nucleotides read TGCGCCAGCAGCTCCGTCGGGGGACAGAGCTATGGCTACACCTTC. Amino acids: CASSSVGGQSYGYTF.

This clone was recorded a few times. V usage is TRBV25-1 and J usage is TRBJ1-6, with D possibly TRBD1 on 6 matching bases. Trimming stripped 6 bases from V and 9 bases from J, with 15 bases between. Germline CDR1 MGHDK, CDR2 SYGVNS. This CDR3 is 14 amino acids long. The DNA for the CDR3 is TGTGCCAGCAGGAGGGGACAAAGCCGTTCACCCCTCCACTTT. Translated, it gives CASRRGQSRSPLHF.

The CDR3, as DNA: TGTGCTAGTGGACTGGGGACATCGGCATCCGGGGAGCTGTTTTTT. Translated: CASGLGTSASGELFF. The chain joins TRBV12-5 to TRBJ2-2; tentative D call: TRBD1 (6 bases). The CDR3 is made up of 15 amino acids. Trimming left V 6 bases short and J 6 bases short, with 17 bases between. Germline V gives CDR1 LGHNT, CDR2 FRNRAP. Together with reference TRBV12-5 and TRBJ2-2, the CDR3 gives the full variable domain: DARVTQTPRHKVTEMGQEVTMRCQPILGHNTVFWYRQTMMQGLELLAYFRNRAPLDDSGMPKDRFSAEMPDATLATLKIQPSEPRDSAVYFCASGLGTSASGELFFGEGSRLTVL.

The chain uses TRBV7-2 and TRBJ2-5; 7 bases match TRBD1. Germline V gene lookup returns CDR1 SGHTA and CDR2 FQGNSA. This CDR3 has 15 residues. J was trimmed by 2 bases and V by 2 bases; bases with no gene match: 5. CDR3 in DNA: TGTGCCAGCAGCTTACAAACAGGGGTGCAAGAGACCCAGTACTTC. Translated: CASSLQTGVQETQYF.

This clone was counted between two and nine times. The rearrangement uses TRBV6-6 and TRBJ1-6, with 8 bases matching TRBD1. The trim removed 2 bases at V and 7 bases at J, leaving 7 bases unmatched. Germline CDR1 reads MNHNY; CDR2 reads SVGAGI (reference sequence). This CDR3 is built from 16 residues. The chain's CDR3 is CASSYPPTGGNSPLHF. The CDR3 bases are TGTGCCAGCAGTTACCCTCCCACAGGGGGAAATTCACCCCTCCACTTT.

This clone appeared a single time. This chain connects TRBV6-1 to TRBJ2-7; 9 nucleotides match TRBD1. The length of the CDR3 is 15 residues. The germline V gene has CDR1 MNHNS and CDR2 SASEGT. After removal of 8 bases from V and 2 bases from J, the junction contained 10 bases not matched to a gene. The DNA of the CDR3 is TGTGCCAGCTCAATTCAGCGGACAGGGGCCTACGAGCAGTACTTC. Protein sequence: CASSIQRTGAYEQYF.

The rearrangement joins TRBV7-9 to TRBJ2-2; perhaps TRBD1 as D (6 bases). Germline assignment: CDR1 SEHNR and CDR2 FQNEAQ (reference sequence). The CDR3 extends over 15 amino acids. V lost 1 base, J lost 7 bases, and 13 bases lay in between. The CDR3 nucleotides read TGTGCCAGCAGCTTAGTTACAGGGAAACACGGGGAGCTGTTTTTT. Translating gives CASSLVTGKHGELFF.

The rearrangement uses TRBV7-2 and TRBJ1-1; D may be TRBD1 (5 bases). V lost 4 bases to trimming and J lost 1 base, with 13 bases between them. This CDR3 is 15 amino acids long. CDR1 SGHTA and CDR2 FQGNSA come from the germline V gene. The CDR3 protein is CASSSMGPGNTEAFF. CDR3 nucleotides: TGTGCCAGCAGCTCGATGGGGCCCGGGAACACTGAAGCTTTCTTT.

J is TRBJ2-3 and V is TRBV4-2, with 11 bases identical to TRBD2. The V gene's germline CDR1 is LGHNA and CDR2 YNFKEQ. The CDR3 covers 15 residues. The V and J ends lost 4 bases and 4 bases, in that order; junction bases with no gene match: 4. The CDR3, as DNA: TGTGCCAGCAGCCCTAGCGGGGGGCAGGCAGATACGCAGTATTTT. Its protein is CASSPSGGQADTQYF.